Presented here are 12 T cell receptor beta chains from one specimen sequenced in a study of T cell responses to AZD1222 COVID-19 vaccine (dated by TCRdb to the early 2020s). The time point label here, explained by the study, means: baseline before first vaccination. Preparation of the library involved the immunoSEQ multiplex PCR assay. TCRdb stores this immuneACCESS table with in-frame sequences only. Part of the clones is absent; in the studies checked, under half of the shortfall reflects unresolved V genes, and no reason is known for the rest. The sample includes some 120,000 clones, with about 92% observed a single time. The ten largest clones add up to 0.8% to 1.1% of the sample. The starting material was peripheral blood, obtained on day 0 of AZD1222 vaccination. These receptors all come from an adult in good health.

The CDR3 reads CASSESRRNYGYTF. DNA of the CDR3: TGTGCCAGCAGTGAAAGCAGGCGGAACTATGGCTACACCTTC. The chain uses TRBV6-1 and TRBJ1-2; D is ambiguous. V was trimmed by 2 bases and J by 2 bases, leaving 9 bases between them. This CDR3 has 14 residues. Germline V gene data show CDR1 as MNHNS and CDR2 as SASEGT.

The chain recombines TRBV7-9 with TRBJ2-3; D might be TRBD2 (6 bases). This CDR3 is 15 amino acids long. CDR1 and CDR2 from the germline V gene are SEHNR and FQNEAQ (reference sequence). The V end lost 5 bases, the J end lost 2 bases, and 14 bases lay between the germline ends. The CDR3 reads CASSQSRDFTDTQYF. The CDR3 DNA reads TGTGCCAGCAGCCAATCTAGGGACTTCACAGATACGCAGTATTTT.

V usage is TRBV28 and J usage is TRBJ2-2, with D hard to call. The V end lost 3 bases, the J end lost 2 bases, and 4 bases lay between the germline ends. The CDR3 is 13 amino acids. Germline V gene sequence: CDR1 MDHEN, CDR2 SYDVKM. CDR3 residues: CASSFSNTGELFF. DNA of the CDR3: TGTGCCAGCAGTTTCAGCAACACCGGGGAGCTGTTTTTT.

This clone came up once. This sequence joins TRBV3-1 (or the pseudogene TRBV3-2) and TRBJ1-6; D ambiguous. The germline V gene has CDR1 LGHDT and CDR2 YNNKEL (reference sequence). Deletions cut 0 bases from V and 1 base from J, with 7 bases between. The CDR3 extends over 16 amino acids. CDR3 residues: CASSQDQRSYNSPLHF. CDR3 coding DNA: TGTGCCAGCAGCCAAGATCAGCGGTCCTATAATTCACCCCTCCACTTT.

V is TRBV2 and J is TRBJ2-1; maybe TRBD1 (6 bases). This CDR3 spans 15 amino acids. V lost 0 bases to trimming and J lost 6 bases, with 12 bases between them. From germline, CDR1 is SNHLY and CDR2 FYNNEI. The CDR3 DNA follows: TGTGCCAGCAGTGAAGCGCCAGGGGCAATCAATGAGCAGTTCTTC. The encoded protein is CASSEAPGAINEQFF.

The chain couples TRBV3-1 (or the pseudogene TRBV3-2) to TRBJ1-2; unclear D gene. With 1 base removed from V and 8 bases from J, the gap between germline ends came to 11 bases. CDR1 LGHDT and CDR2 YNNKEL come from the germline V gene (reference sequence). This CDR3 has 13 amino acids. The DNA for the CDR3 is TGTGCCAGCAGCCAAGGGACCGTCGGGGGCTACACCTTC. Its protein product is CASSQGTVGGYTF.

The J gene is TRBJ1-4, the V gene TRBV7-3; D is ambiguous. Trimming took 3 bases from V and 0 from J, leaving 8 bases between them. This CDR3 contains 15 residues. Germline CDR1 is SGHTA and CDR2 is FQGTGA. The CDR3 DNA sequence: TGTGCCAGCAGCTTGAAAGGAGCAACTAATGAAAAACTGTTTTTT. Translated: CASSLKGATNEKLFF.

This clone was counted a single time. The V call is TRBV13, the J call TRBJ1-5; 9 nucleotides match TRBD1. The trim removed 4 bases at V and 0 bases at J, leaving 13 bases unmatched. CDR1 is PRHDT and CDR2 is FYEKMQ in the germline V gene (reference sequence). The CDR3 is 19 residues long. CDR3: CASSSSRDRVKYSNQPQHF. For the CDR3, the DNA is TGTGCCAGCAGCTCTAGTAGGGACAGGGTAAAATATAGCAATCAGCCCCAGCATTTT.

The V call is TRBV5-4, the J call TRBJ2-7; TRBD2 matches 8 bases. The CDR3 is 17 residues long. The V gene end was trimmed by 1 base and the J gene end by 1 base; junction bases not matched to a gene: 10. Germline CDR1 reads SGHNT; CDR2 reads YYREEE (reference sequence). The CDR3 here is CASSLFLAGLGSYEQYF. Here the CDR3 DNA reads TGTGCCAGCAGCTTGTTTCTAGCGGGCTTAGGTTCCTACGAGCAGTACTTC.

The genes are TRBV28 and TRBJ1-1; 10 nucleotides line up with TRBD1. The CDR3 runs 15 residues. J gave up 5 bases and V 4 bases, and 7 bases lay outside the gene matches. CDR1 and CDR2 from the germline V gene are MDHEN and SYDVKM. The CDR3 region is CASSSRTGGKTEAFF. CDR3 nucleotides: TGTGCCAGCAGTTCAAGGACAGGGGGAAAGACTGAAGCTTTCTTT.

The V and J genes are TRBV2 and TRBJ1-5; D is unclear. The CDR3 is 14 amino acids. The germline gives CDR1 SNHLY, CDR2 FYNNEI. V lost 3 bases and J 5 bases, leaving 11 bases between the germline ends. This CDR3 reads CASSEDLGDQPQHF. CDR3 nucleotide sequence: TGTGCCAGCAGTGAGGATTTAGGAGATCAGCCCCAGCATTTT.

The chain recombines TRBV5-1 with TRBJ1-5; 9 positions agree with TRBD1. J gave up 4 bases and V 4 bases, and 6 bases lay outside the gene matches. Germline CDR1 and CDR2: SGHRS and YFSETQ. The CDR3 covers 15 residues. The CDR3 sequence is CASSKGQGPNQPQHF. The CDR3, as DNA: TGCGCCAGCAGCAAGGGACAGGGCCCGAATCAGCCCCAGCATTTT. The variable domain in full, with the rest retrieved from reference TRBV5-1 and TRBJ1-5, is KAGVTQTPRYLIKTRGQQVTLSCSPISGHRSVSWYQQTPGQGLQFLFEYFSETQRNKGNFPGRFSGRQFSNSRSEMNVSTLELGDSALYLCASSKGQGPNQPQHFGDGTRLSIL.